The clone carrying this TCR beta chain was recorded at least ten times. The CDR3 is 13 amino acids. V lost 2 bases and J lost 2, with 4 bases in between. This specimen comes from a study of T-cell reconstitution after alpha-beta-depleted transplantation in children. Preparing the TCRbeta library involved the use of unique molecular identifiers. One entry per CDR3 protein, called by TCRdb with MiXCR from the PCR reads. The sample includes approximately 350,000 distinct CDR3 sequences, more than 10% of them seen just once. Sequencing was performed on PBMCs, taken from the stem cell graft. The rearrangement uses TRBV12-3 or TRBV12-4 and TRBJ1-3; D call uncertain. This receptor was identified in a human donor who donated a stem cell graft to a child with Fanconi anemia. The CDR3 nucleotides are TGTGCCAGCAGTTTACTTGCTGGAAACACCATATATTTT. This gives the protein CASSLLAGNTIYF.